This TCR beta chain was identified during a study of cytomegalovirus exposure and HLA in healthy donors. Study-level information: When fewer than 500 donors were genotyped, more than 70% of them were found to fall in the Caucasian-associated ancestry cluster.

This clone was found a few times. The antigen is unknown. Broader study findings: Presence/absence analyses took donor sequencing depth as roughly uniform. Some V segments, including TRBV6-2 and TRBV6-3, were excluded as indistinguishable. Further analysis, carried out later, found HLA-associated TCR beta chains more clonally expanded than equally common other chains.

Primers: 60 Vbeta forward and 13 Jbeta reverse. The table came from immunoSEQ multiplex PCR; TCRdb's copy has only in-frame clones and leaves some out. The sample has roughly 120,000 clones; around 10% are singletons. The V end lost 4 bases, the J end lost 6 bases, and 12 bases lay between the germline ends. The CDR3 length is 13 residues. The germline V gene has CDR1 SEHNR and CDR2 FQNEAQ (reference sequence). The J gene is TRBJ1-1, the V gene TRBV7-9; D call uncertain. The TCR comes from a man aged 30-40 years in good health and CMV-seronegative. The sequenced material came from PBMCs. This CDR3 reads CASSSPRAAEAFF. In nucleotides, the CDR3 is TGTGCCAGCAGCTCCCCGAGAGCGGCTGAAGCTTTCTTT. The full variable domain, completed using reference TRBV7-9 and TRBJ1-1, is DTGVSQNPRHKITKRGQNVTFRCDPISEHNRLYWYRQTLGQGPEFLTYFQNEAQLEKSRLLSDRFSAERPKGSFSTLEIQRTEQGDSAMYLCASSSPRAAEAFFGQGTRLTVV.